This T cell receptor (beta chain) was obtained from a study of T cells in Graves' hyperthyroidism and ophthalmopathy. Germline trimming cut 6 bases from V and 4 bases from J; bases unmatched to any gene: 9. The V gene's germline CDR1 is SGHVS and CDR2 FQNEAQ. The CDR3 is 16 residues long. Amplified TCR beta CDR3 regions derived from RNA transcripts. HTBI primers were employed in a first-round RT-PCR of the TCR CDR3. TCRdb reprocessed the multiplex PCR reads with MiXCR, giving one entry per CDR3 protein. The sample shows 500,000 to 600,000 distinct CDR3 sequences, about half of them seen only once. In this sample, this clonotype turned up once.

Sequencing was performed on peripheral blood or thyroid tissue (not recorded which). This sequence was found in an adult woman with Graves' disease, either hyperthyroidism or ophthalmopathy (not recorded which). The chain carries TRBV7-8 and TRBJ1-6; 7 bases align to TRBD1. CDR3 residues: CASRQGPRLYNSPLHF. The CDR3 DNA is TGTGCCAGCAGACAGGGGCCGAGACTTTATAATTCACCCCTCCACTTT.